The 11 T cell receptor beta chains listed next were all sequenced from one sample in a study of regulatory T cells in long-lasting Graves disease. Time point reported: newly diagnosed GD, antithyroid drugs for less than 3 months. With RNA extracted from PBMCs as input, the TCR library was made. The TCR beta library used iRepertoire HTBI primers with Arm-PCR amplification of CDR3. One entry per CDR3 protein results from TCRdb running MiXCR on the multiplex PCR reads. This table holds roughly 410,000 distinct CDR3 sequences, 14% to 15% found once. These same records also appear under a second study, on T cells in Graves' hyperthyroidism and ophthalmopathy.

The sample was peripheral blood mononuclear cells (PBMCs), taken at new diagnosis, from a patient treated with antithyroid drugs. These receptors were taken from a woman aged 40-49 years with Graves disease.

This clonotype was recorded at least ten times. CDR3 sequence: CASSSGQESTGELFF. The CDR3 nucleotides are TGTGCCAGCAGTTCGGGACAGGAGAGCACCGGGGAGCTGTTTTTT. The chain is built from TRBV28 and TRBJ2-2; 8 positions agree with TRBD1. V shed 4 bases and J 4 bases; nucleotides not matched to a gene: 5. Germline CDR1 MDHEN, CDR2 SYDVKM. The CDR3 spans 15 residues.

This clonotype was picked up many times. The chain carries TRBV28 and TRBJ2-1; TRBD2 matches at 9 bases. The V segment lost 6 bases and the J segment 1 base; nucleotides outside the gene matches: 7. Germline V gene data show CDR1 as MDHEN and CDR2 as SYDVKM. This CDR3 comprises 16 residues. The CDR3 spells CASRGLSGGSYNEQFF. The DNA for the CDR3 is TGTGCCAGCAGGGGACTTAGCGGGGGATCCTACAATGAGCAGTTCTTC.

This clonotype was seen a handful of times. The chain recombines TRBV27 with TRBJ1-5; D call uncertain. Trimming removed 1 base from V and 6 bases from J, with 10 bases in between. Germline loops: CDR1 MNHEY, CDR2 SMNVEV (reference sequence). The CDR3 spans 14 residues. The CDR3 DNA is TGTGCCAGCAGTTTATTAGTCGGCATTCAGCCCCAGCATTTT. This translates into CASSLLVGIQPQHF.

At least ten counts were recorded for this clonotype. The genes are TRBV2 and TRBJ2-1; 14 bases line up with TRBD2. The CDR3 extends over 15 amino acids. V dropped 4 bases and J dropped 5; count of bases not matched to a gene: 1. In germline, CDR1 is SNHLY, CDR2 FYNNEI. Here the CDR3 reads CASSAGLAGDNEQFF. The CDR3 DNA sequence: TGTGCCAGCAGTGCGGGACTAGCGGGAGACAATGAGCAGTTCTTC.

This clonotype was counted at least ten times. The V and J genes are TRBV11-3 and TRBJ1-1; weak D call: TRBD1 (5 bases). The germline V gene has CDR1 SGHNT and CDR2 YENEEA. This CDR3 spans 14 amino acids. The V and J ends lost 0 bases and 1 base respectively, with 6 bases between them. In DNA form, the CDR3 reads TGTGCCAGCAGCTTAGAAGGGGAGAACACTGAAGCTTTCTTT. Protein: CASSLEGENTEAFF.

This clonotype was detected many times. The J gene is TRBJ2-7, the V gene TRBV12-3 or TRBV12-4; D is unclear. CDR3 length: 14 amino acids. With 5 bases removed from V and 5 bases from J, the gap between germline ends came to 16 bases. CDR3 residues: CASSPPPGFDEQYF. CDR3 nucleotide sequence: TGTGCCAGCAGTCCCCCACCTGGTTTTGACGAGCAGTACTTC.

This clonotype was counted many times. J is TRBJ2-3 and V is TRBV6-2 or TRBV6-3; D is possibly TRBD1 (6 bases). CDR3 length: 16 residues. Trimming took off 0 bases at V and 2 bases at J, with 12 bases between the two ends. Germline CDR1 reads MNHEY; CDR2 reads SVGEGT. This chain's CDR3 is CASSYSNREFTDTQYF. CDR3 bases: TGTGCCAGCAGTTACTCGAACAGGGAATTCACAGATACGCAGTATTTT.

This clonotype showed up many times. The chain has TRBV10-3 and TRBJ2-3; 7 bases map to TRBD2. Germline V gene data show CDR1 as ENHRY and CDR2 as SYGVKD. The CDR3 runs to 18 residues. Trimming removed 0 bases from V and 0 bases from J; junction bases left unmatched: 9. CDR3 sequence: CAISESWESGKSTDTQYF. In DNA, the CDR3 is TGTGCCATCAGTGAGTCGTGGGAGAGCGGGAAGAGCACAGATACGCAGTATTTT.

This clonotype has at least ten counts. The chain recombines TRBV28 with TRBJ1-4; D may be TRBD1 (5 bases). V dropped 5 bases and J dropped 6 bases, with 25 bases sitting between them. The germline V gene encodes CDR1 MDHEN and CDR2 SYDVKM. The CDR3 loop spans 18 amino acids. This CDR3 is CASSLKDVRAGGYEKLFF. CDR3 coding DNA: TGTGCCAGCAGTCTAAAGGATGTACGGGCGGGGGGATATGAAAAACTGTTTTTT.

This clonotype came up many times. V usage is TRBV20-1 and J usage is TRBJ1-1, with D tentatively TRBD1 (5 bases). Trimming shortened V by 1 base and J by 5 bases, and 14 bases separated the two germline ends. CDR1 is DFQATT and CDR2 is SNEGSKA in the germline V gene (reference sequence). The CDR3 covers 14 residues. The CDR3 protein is CSARGTGERTEAFF. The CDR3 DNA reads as TGCAGTGCTAGAGGCACGGGGGAGAGAACTGAAGCTTTCTTT.

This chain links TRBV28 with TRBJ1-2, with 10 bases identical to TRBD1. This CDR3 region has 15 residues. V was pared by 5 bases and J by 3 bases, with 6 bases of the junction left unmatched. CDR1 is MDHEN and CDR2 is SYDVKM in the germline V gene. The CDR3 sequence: CASSTLGQGDYGYTF. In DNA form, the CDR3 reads TGTGCCAGCAGTACCTTAGGACAGGGGGACTATGGCTACACCTTC.